This T cell receptor beta chain appears in the sequencing data of a study of radiation and T cells in renal cell carcinoma. About the study: Nephrectomy followed 15 Gy stereotactic body radiation by 4 weeks.

Deletions cut 4 bases from V and 2 bases from J, with 22 bases between. This CDR3 spans 18 amino acids. Germline CDR1 is SGHRS and CDR2 is YFSETQ. With respect to this clone: The antigen remains undetermined.

Study observations and caveats: Top tumor clonotypes rose in blood 2 weeks post-radiation, then contracted.

The time point denotes: baseline pretreatment blood. As to treatment: 15 Gy SBRT to primary tumor, nephrectomy 4 weeks later. After SBRT, blood was collected at 2 and 4 weeks, plus baseline. This renal cell carcinoma was of the clear cell type. The table came from immunoSEQ multiplex PCR; TCRdb's copy has only in-frame clones and leaves some out. Of more than 95,000 clones detected, 82% appear once; the ten largest clones hold 3%. This receptor was identified in a woman aged 60-75 years with renal cell carcinoma. The chain couples TRBV5-1 to TRBJ1-3, with D possibly being TRBD1 (5 bases). Sequencing was performed on blood, taken from a patient whose treatment included radiotherapy and nephrectomy. In nucleotides, the CDR3 is TGCGCCAGCAGCCTGGGACCTTCTTTCGGGCTTGCTGGAAACACCATATATTTT. This sequence encodes CASSLGPSFGLAGNTIYF.